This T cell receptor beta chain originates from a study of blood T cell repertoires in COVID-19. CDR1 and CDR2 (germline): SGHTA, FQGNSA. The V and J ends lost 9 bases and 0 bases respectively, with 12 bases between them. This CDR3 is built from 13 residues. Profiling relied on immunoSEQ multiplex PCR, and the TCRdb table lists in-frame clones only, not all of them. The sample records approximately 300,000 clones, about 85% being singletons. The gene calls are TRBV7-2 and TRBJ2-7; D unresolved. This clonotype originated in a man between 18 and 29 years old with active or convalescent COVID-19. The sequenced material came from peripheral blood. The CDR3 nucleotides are TGTGCCAGTCGGCGGATTCCCTCCTACGAGCAGTACTTC. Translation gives CASRRIPSYEQYF. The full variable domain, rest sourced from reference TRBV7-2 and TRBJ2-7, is GAGVSQSPSNKVTEKGKDVELRCDPISGHTALYWYRQSLGQGLEFLIYFQGNSAPDKSGLPSDRFSAERTGGSVSTLTIQRTQQEDSAVYLCASRRIPSYEQYFGPGTRLTVT.